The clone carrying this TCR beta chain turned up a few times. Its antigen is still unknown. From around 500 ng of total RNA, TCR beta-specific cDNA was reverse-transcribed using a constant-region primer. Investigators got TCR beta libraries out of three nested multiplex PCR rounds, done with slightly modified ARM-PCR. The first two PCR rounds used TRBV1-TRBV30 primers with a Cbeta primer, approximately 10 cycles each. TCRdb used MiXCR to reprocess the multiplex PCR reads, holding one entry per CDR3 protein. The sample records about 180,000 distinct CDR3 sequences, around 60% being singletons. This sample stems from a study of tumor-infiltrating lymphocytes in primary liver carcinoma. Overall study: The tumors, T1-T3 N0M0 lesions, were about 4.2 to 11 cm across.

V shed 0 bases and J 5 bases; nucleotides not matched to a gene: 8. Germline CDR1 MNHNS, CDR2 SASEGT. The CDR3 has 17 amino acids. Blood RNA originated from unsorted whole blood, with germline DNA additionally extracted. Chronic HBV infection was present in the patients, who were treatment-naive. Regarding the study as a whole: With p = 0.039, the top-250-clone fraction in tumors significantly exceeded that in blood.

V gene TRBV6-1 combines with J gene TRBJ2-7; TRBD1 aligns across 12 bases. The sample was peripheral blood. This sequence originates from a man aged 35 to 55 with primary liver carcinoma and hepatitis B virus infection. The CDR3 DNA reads TGTGCCAGCAGTGAAGCGCCAGGGACAGGGGGCAGGCACGAGCAGTACTTC. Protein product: CASSEAPGTGGRHEQYF.